The 5 T cell receptor beta chains below come from one sample, sequenced in a study of blood T cell repertoires in COVID-19. Method: immunoSEQ multiplex PCR; TCRdb's copy keeps in-frame clones and lacks some. The sample lists more than 35,000 clones; 80% to 90% were seen once. The sequenced material came from peripheral blood. The receptors were sampled from a human donor in a cohort sampled during active COVID-19.

V and J are TRBV6-6 and TRBJ2-5; 7 positions agree with TRBD2. The CDR3 sequence is 14 residues long. In germline, CDR1 is MNHNY, CDR2 SVGAGI (reference sequence). The junction had 10 bases not matched to a gene; V was cut back by 6 bases and J by 6 bases. CDR3 loop: CASRLGGGGQTQYF. The CDR3 bases are TGTGCCAGCAGGTTGGGGGGGGGTGGACAGACCCAGTACTTC.

The genes are TRBV12-5 and TRBJ2-7; 12 bases are a match to TRBD2. V was clipped by 6 bases and J by 3 bases; unmatched bases: 3. Per germline, CDR1 LGHNT and CDR2 FRNRAP. There are 14 residues in the CDR3. CDR3 residues: CASGGLAGSYEQYF. The CDR3 DNA is TGTGCTAGTGGCGGACTAGCGGGGAGCTACGAGCAGTACTTC.

The CDR3 region has the DNA TGTGCCAGCAGCTTGGTAGAAGAGACCCAGTACTTC. Amino acids: CASSLVEETQYF. The gene calls are TRBV5-4 and TRBJ2-5; D unclear. Per germline, CDR1 SGHNT and CDR2 YYREEE (reference sequence). The ends were cut back, 0 bases at V and 3 bases at J, with 3 bases in the middle. The CDR3 loop spans 12 amino acids.

This chain connects TRBV12-3 or TRBV12-4 to TRBJ1-1, with D possibly TRBD1 on 5 matching bases. The CDR3 spans 12 residues. The ends were cut back, 11 bases at V and 5 bases at J, with 15 bases in the middle. As DNA, the CDR3 is TGTGCCGCCCAGGGTGATGGAACTGAAGCTTTCTTT. Translated: CAAQGDGTEAFF.

The chain is built from TRBV10-2 and TRBJ2-1, with D unclear. V lost 9 bases, J lost 5 bases, and 5 bases lay in between. CDR1 and CDR2 from the germline V gene are WSHSY and SAAADI. The CDR3 extends over 10 amino acids. CDR3: CASLDNEQFF. As DNA, the CDR3 is TGCGCCAGTCTTGACAATGAGCAGTTCTTC.